A selection of T cell receptor beta chains follows, all from one sample in a study of blood T cell repertoires in COVID-19. Generated by immunoSEQ multiplex PCR, the TCRdb table keeps only in-frame clones and is missing some. The sample has about 150,000 clones; over 75% are singletons. Material: peripheral blood. Receptor source: a man in his 60s with COVID-19, enrolled during active disease. CDR3s include the opening cysteine and the closing phenylalanine or tryptophan. Fields, in order: V gene, D gene, clone size, J gene, CDR3 DNA, CDR3 protein. D genes are given only for firm matches. Only some rows state a clone size, as once, few, many or a class for expanded clones.

v_call: TRBV19; d_call: TRBD1; clone_size: -; j_call: TRBJ1-2; cdr3_nt: TGTGCCAGTAGACTGACAGGGGGCAACTATGGCTACACCTTC; cdr3_aa: CASRLTGGNYGYTF
v_call: TRBV5-1; d_call: -; clone_size: -; j_call: TRBJ1-1; cdr3_nt: TGCGCCAGCAGCTTGGACAACAGGAGAACTGAAGCTTTCTTT; cdr3_aa: CASSLDNRRTEAFF
v_call: TRBV20-1; d_call: -; clone_size: -; j_call: TRBJ2-1; cdr3_nt: TGCAGTGCTAGTAGGCGGGCAGTAGTGAATGAGCAGTTCTTC; cdr3_aa: CSASRRAVVNEQFF
v_call: TRBV14; d_call: -; clone_size: once; j_call: TRBJ1-2; cdr3_nt: TGTGCCAGCAGCCAAGAACTGGGGGGATATGGCTACACCTTC; cdr3_aa: CASSQELGGYGYTF
v_call: TRBV5-1; d_call: TRBD2; clone_size: -; j_call: TRBJ2-7; cdr3_nt: TGCGCCAGCAGCTTGGCCTCGGGGGGATCCTACGAGCAGTACTTC; cdr3_aa: CASSLASGGSYEQYF
v_call: TRBV19; d_call: -; clone_size: -; j_call: TRBJ1-1; cdr3_nt: TGTGCCAGTAGTATCACCGGGGGAGGGGTAAACACTGAAGCTTTCTTT; cdr3_aa: CASSITGGGVNTEAFF
v_call: TRBV5-3; d_call: TRBD1; clone_size: few; j_call: TRBJ1-2; cdr3_nt: TGTGCCAGAAGCTTGGACAGGGGGATCGACTATGGCTACACCTTC; cdr3_aa: CARSLDRGIDYGYTF
v_call: TRBV3-1/TRBV3-2; d_call: TRBD2; clone_size: -; j_call: TRBJ2-6; cdr3_nt: TGTGCCAGCAGCCATGACGCTAGCGGGAGGCCGCGAGGGGCCAACGTCCTGACTTTC; cdr3_aa: CASSHDASGRPRGANVLTF
v_call: TRBV7-7; d_call: TRBD1; clone_size: -; j_call: TRBJ1-2; cdr3_nt: TGTGCTAGCAGCCTGGACAGGGACTATGGCTACACCTTC; cdr3_aa: CASSLDRDYGYTF
v_call: TRBV7-2; d_call: -; clone_size: -; j_call: TRBJ1-3; cdr3_nt: TGTGCCAGCAGCCAACAGGGAATCGGTGGAAACACCATATATTTT; cdr3_aa: CASSQQGIGGNTIYF
v_call: TRBV7-9; d_call: TRBD1; clone_size: once; j_call: TRBJ2-7; cdr3_nt: TGTGCCAGCAGCTTCCCTGGGACAGGGGCTGGTTCTTACGAGCAGTACTTC; cdr3_aa: CASSFPGTGAGSYEQYF
v_call: TRBV2; d_call: -; clone_size: -; j_call: TRBJ2-5; cdr3_nt: TGTGCCAGCAGTGACTCCTTACAAGAGACCCAGTACTTC; cdr3_aa: CASSDSLQETQYF
v_call: TRBV2; d_call: -; clone_size: -; j_call: TRBJ1-3; cdr3_nt: TGTGCCAGCGGTGGACAGTTTAGCTCTGGAAACACCATATATTTT; cdr3_aa: CASGGQFSSGNTIYF
v_call: TRBV7-3; d_call: -; clone_size: once; j_call: TRBJ2-3; cdr3_nt: TGTGCCAGCAGCTCCGGGGGAGGCACAGATACGCAGTATTTT; cdr3_aa: CASSSGGGTDTQYF
v_call: TRBV28; d_call: TRBD1; clone_size: -; j_call: TRBJ1-2; cdr3_nt: TGTGCCAGCTCACCTAGAACCGGGACAGGGGTTGGGGGCTACACCTTC; cdr3_aa: CASSPRTGTGVGGYTF
v_call: TRBV19; d_call: -; clone_size: -; j_call: TRBJ1-1; cdr3_nt: TGTTCCTCGGCCCGAGGGAACACTGAAGCTTTCTTT; cdr3_aa: CSSARGNTEAFF
v_call: TRBV4-3; d_call: TRBD1; clone_size: -; j_call: TRBJ1-4; cdr3_nt: TGCGCCAGCAGCCAAGATACAGGGGGCGCGACTAATGAAAAACTGTTTTTT; cdr3_aa: CASSQDTGGATNEKLFF
v_call: TRBV5-1; d_call: TRBD1; clone_size: -; j_call: TRBJ2-3; cdr3_nt: TGCGCCAGCAGCGGGGGACAGGGGTTCACAGATACGCAGTATTTT; cdr3_aa: CASSGGQGFTDTQYF
v_call: TRBV14; d_call: -; clone_size: -; j_call: TRBJ1-1; cdr3_nt: TGTGCCAGCAGCCCCAGGGCCCAGAACACTGAAGCTTTCTTT; cdr3_aa: CASSPRAQNTEAFF
v_call: TRBV18; d_call: TRBD1; clone_size: once; j_call: TRBJ2-2; cdr3_nt: TGTGCCAGCTCACCAGCAGGGGGCACCGGGGAGCTGTTTTTT; cdr3_aa: CASSPAGGTGELFF
v_call: TRBV7-8; d_call: -; clone_size: -; j_call: TRBJ1-5; cdr3_nt: TGTGCCAGCAGCCCCCAGTTGACAGGAAATCAGCCCCAGCATTTT; cdr3_aa: CASSPQLTGNQPQHF
v_call: TRBV7-6; d_call: -; clone_size: -; j_call: TRBJ1-6; cdr3_nt: TGTGCCAGCACTAACTCGGGACTGGAAAATTCACCCCTCCACTTT; cdr3_aa: CASTNSGLENSPLHF
v_call: TRBV7-8; d_call: TRBD1; clone_size: few; j_call: TRBJ2-7; cdr3_nt: TGTGCCAGCAGCAGACAGGGTAACTACGAGCAGTACTTC; cdr3_aa: CASSRQGNYEQYF
v_call: TRBV6-5; d_call: TRBD1; clone_size: -; j_call: TRBJ1-6; cdr3_nt: TGTGCCATTACAGGGGGCTCCTATAATTCACCCCTCCACTTT; cdr3_aa: CAITGGSYNSPLHF
v_call: TRBV6-2/TRBV6-3; d_call: -; clone_size: -; j_call: TRBJ2-1; cdr3_nt: TGTGCCAGCAGCTCTAGCGCCCGCCTTGGCAATGAGCAGTTCTTC; cdr3_aa: CASSSSARLGNEQFF
v_call: TRBV29-1; d_call: TRBD2; clone_size: few; j_call: TRBJ2-3; cdr3_nt: TGCAGCGTAGTACTAGCGGGGGGGCCGCCAGATACGCAGTATTTT; cdr3_aa: CSVVLAGGPPDTQYF
v_call: TRBV9; d_call: TRBD2; clone_size: -; j_call: TRBJ2-1; cdr3_nt: TGTGCCAGCAGCGTAGATAGCGGGAACTACAATGAGCAGTTCTTC; cdr3_aa: CASSVDSGNYNEQFF
v_call: TRBV30; d_call: TRBD1; clone_size: -; j_call: TRBJ2-3; cdr3_nt: TGTGCCTGGAGTGTAGGGGACAGGTACACAGATACGCAGTATTTT; cdr3_aa: CAWSVGDRYTDTQYF
v_call: TRBV19; d_call: TRBD2; clone_size: once; j_call: TRBJ2-3; cdr3_nt: TGTGCCAGTAGTACGAGGACTAGCGGGAACACAGATACGCAGTATTTT; cdr3_aa: CASSTRTSGNTDTQYF
v_call: TRBV6-1; d_call: -; clone_size: -; j_call: TRBJ1-1; cdr3_nt: TGTGCCAGCAGTGAAGCGGAGTTCATTTTGGCTTTCTTT; cdr3_aa: CASSEAEFILAFF
v_call: TRBV18; d_call: TRBD1; clone_size: -; j_call: TRBJ1-6; cdr3_nt: TGTGCCAGCTCACCGGGACAGGGTCGGTCACCCCTCCACTTT; cdr3_aa: CASSPGQGRSPLHF
v_call: TRBV2; d_call: TRBD1; clone_size: -; j_call: TRBJ1-5; cdr3_nt: TGTGCCAGCAGTGCTGACAGGGTCAACAATCAGCCCCAGCATTTT; cdr3_aa: CASSADRVNNQPQHF
v_call: TRBV2; d_call: TRBD1; clone_size: -; j_call: TRBJ1-1; cdr3_nt: TGTGCCACCAGACAGGGATTGAGGGAAGCTTTCTTT; cdr3_aa: CATRQGLREAFF
v_call: TRBV11-2; d_call: -; clone_size: once; j_call: TRBJ1-2; cdr3_nt: TGTGCCAGCAGCTTCGGGTTGCGGGGCTACACCTTC; cdr3_aa: CASSFGLRGYTF
v_call: TRBV5-1; d_call: -; clone_size: -; j_call: TRBJ2-7; cdr3_nt: TGCGCCAGCAGCTCACAGGGCTACGAGCAGTACTTC; cdr3_aa: CASSSQGYEQYF
v_call: TRBV10-3; d_call: TRBD2; clone_size: -; j_call: TRBJ2-5; cdr3_nt: TGTGCCATCAAGACATCGACTAGCGGGGGGGAGACCCAGTACTTC; cdr3_aa: CAIKTSTSGGETQYF
v_call: TRBV4-3; d_call: -; clone_size: once; j_call: TRBJ2-2; cdr3_nt: TGCGCCAGCAGCGAGCAAGCGCCCGGGGAGCTGTTTTTT; cdr3_aa: CASSEQAPGELFF
v_call: TRBV7-9; d_call: TRBD1; clone_size: -; j_call: TRBJ1-6; cdr3_nt: TGTGCCAGCAGCGACAGGGGGGAGGGCCTCCACTTT; cdr3_aa: CASSDRGEGLHF
v_call: TRBV18; d_call: -; clone_size: -; j_call: TRBJ1-1; cdr3_nt: TGTGCCAGCTCACCAGCGGCAGGGCAGGGGAACACTGAAGCTTTCTTT; cdr3_aa: CASSPAAGQGNTEAFF
v_call: TRBV6-5; d_call: TRBD1; clone_size: once; j_call: TRBJ1-2; cdr3_nt: TGTGCCAGCAGTACGGGACAGGGATCTGGCTACACCTTC; cdr3_aa: CASSTGQGSGYTF
v_call: TRBV18; d_call: TRBD1; clone_size: -; j_call: TRBJ1-1; cdr3_nt: TGTGCCAGCTCATCGAGACAGGGTGAGGGGACTGAAGCTTTCTTT; cdr3_aa: CASSSRQGEGTEAFF
v_call: TRBV3-1/TRBV3-2; d_call: -; clone_size: -; j_call: TRBJ1-4; cdr3_nt: TGTGCCAGCAGCCAAGAGTTGACAGCCGCTAATGACGGGCTGTTTTTT; cdr3_aa: CASSQELTAANDGLFF
v_call: TRBV6-1; d_call: TRBD1; clone_size: few; j_call: TRBJ1-1; cdr3_nt: TGTGCCAGCAGTGAACACCGGGACAGCACTGAAGCTTTCTTT; cdr3_aa: CASSEHRDSTEAFF
v_call: TRBV27; d_call: -; clone_size: once; j_call: TRBJ2-3; cdr3_nt: TGTGCCAGCAGTCTCCCCACAGATACGCAGTATTTT; cdr3_aa: CASSLPTDTQYF
v_call: TRBV5-8; d_call: TRBD1; clone_size: -; j_call: TRBJ1-6; cdr3_nt: TGTGCCAGCAGCGCTGGGACAGGTGGGAATAATTCACCCCTCCACTTT; cdr3_aa: CASSAGTGGNNSPLHF
v_call: TRBV28; d_call: TRBD1; clone_size: -; j_call: TRBJ1-6; cdr3_nt: TGTGCCAGTAGGACAGGGACAAATTCACCCCTCCACTTT; cdr3_aa: CASRTGTNSPLHF
v_call: TRBV9; d_call: TRBD2; clone_size: -; j_call: TRBJ2-1; cdr3_nt: TGTGCCAGCAGCGCCCCCACTAGCGGGGGGGACAATGAGCAGTTCTTC; cdr3_aa: CASSAPTSGGDNEQFF
v_call: TRBV27; d_call: TRBD1; clone_size: -; j_call: TRBJ1-2; cdr3_nt: TGTGCCAGCAGTTTGGCAGGGGGCATCTATGGCTACACCTTC; cdr3_aa: CASSLAGGIYGYTF
v_call: TRBV24-1; d_call: TRBD1; clone_size: once; j_call: TRBJ1-2; cdr3_nt: TGTGCCACCAGTGCCCCCGGGACAGGGAACGATGGCTACACCTTC; cdr3_aa: CATSAPGTGNDGYTF
v_call: TRBV11-2; d_call: -; clone_size: -; j_call: TRBJ2-3; cdr3_nt: TGTGCCAGCAGCTTAAAGGCGGGGAGCACAGATACGCAGTATTTT; cdr3_aa: CASSLKAGSTDTQYF
v_call: TRBV7-2; d_call: -; clone_size: -; j_call: TRBJ1-2; cdr3_nt: TGTGCCAGCAGCTTAACAAACGCTCACTATAACTATGGCTACACCTTC; cdr3_aa: CASSLTNAHYNYGYTF